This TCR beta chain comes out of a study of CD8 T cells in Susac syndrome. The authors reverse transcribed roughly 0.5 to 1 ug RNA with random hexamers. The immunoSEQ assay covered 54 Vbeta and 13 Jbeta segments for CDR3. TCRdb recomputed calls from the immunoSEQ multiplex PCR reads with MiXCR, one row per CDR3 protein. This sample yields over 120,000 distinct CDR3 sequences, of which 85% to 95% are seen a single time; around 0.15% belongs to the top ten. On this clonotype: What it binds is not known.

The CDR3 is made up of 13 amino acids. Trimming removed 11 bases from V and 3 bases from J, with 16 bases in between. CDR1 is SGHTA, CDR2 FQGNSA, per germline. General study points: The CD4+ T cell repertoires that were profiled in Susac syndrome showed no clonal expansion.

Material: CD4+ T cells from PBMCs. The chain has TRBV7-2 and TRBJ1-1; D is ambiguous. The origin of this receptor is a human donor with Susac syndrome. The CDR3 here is CASGSGRDTEAFF. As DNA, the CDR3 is TGTGCCTCCGGGAGTGGTCGGGACACTGAAGCTTTCTTT.